The 10 T cell receptor beta chains presented below share a single source sample, sequenced in a study of cytomegalovirus exposure and HLA in healthy donors. Amplification used 60 Vbeta primers and 13 Jbeta primers. Some clones are missing from TCRdb's copy, which holds only in-frame ones; the method was immunoSEQ multiplex PCR. The sample has about 130,000 clones; approximately 82% are singletons. What was sequenced was PBMCs. The source of these receptors is a man between 18 and 35 years old in good health and CMV-seropositive.

This clone has a single count. The chain uses TRBV30 and TRBJ2-1, with unresolved D. V lost 1 base to trimming and J lost 4 bases, with 5 bases between them. The CDR3 runs to 12 residues. The V gene's germline CDR1 is GTSNPN and CDR2 SVGIG (reference sequence). CDR3 nucleotides: TGTGCCTGGAGTGACAGATACAATGAGCAGTTCTTC. Translated: CAWSDRYNEQFF. Based on the CDR3 plus reference TRBV30 and TRBJ2-1, the full variable domain is SQTIHQWPATLVQPVGSPLSLECTVEGTSNPNLYWYRQAAGRGLQLLFYSVGIGQISSEVPQNLSASRPQDRQFILSSKKLLLSDSGFYLCAWSDRYNEQFFGPGTRLTVL.

This clone has a single count. The V and J genes are TRBV4-1 and TRBJ2-1; 12 positions agree with TRBD2. Germline V lookup: CDR1 MGHRA, CDR2 YSYEKL. The CDR3 covers 18 residues. The ends lost 2 bases at V and 7 bases at J; junction bases unmatched: 12. The CDR3 sequence: CASSQKALRTSGDNEQFF. For the CDR3, the DNA is TGCGCCAGCAGCCAAAAGGCCTTAAGGACTAGCGGGGATAATGAGCAGTTCTTC.

This clone showed up just a few times. CDR3 sequence: CASSIRTGETQYF. CDR3 sequence (DNA): TGTGCCAGTAGTATCAGGACGGGGGAGACCCAGTACTTC. This sequence joins TRBV19 and TRBJ2-5, with D possibly matching TRBD2 (5 bases). Germline-derived CDR1 and CDR2 are LNHDA and SQIVND (reference sequence). With 3 bases removed from V and 5 bases from J, the gap between germline ends came to 10 bases. This CDR3 is 13 amino acids long.

The chain employs TRBV18 and TRBJ1-4, with D possibly being TRBD1 (5 bases). Germline assignment: CDR1 KGHSH and CDR2 LQKENI. Trimming stripped 3 bases from V and 0 bases from J, with 11 bases between. This CDR3 has 16 amino acids. CDR3 DNA sequence: TGTGCCAGCTCACCCTTGCCAGGGTCAACTAATGAAAAACTGTTTTTT. It is translated as CASSPLPGSTNEKLFF.

This rearrangement joins TRBV9 to TRBJ2-3; D remains unclear. V dropped 4 bases and J dropped 2 bases, with 2 bases sitting between them. CDR3 length: 11 amino acids. Germline V lookup: CDR1 SGDLS, CDR2 YYNGEE. Written as DNA, the CDR3 is TGTGCCAGCAGCTACACAGATACGCAGTATTTT. Translating it yields CASSYTDTQYF.

V is TRBV30 and J is TRBJ1-4, with D hard to call. Germline loops: CDR1 GTSNPN, CDR2 SVGIG (reference sequence). The CDR3 extends over 16 amino acids. V was cut by 3 bases and J by 5 bases, with 19 bases left in between. CDR3 DNA: TGTGCCTGGAGAAGAGGGATCAACGATAACAATGAAAAACTGTTTTTT. Translation gives CAWRRGINDNNEKLFF.

The chain carries TRBV7-8 and TRBJ1-1, with 7 bases identical to TRBD1. V shed 5 bases and J 2 bases; nucleotides not matched to a gene: 5. CDR3 length: 14 residues. Germline loops: CDR1 SGHVS, CDR2 FQNEAQ. The CDR3 here is CASSPGGFNTEAFF. DNA for the CDR3: TGTGCCAGCAGCCCAGGGGGGTTCAACACTGAAGCTTTCTTT.

The chain employs TRBV27 and TRBJ1-1; the match to TRBD1 covers 11 bases. Germline V gene lookup returns CDR1 MNHEY and CDR2 SMNVEV (reference sequence). The CDR3 is made up of 17 amino acids. With 6 bases clipped from V and 0 bases from J, the junction kept 9 bases outside the gene matches. Here the CDR3 reads CASRPAGTGGMNTEAFF. The CDR3 region has the DNA TGTGCCAGCAGACCCGCCGGGACAGGGGGTATGAACACTGAAGCTTTCTTT.

The J gene is TRBJ2-1, the V gene TRBV15; 10 bases fit TRBD2. This CDR3 is built from 16 residues. Germline trimming cut 2 bases from V and 5 bases from J; bases unmatched to any gene: 6. Germline CDR1 LNHNV, CDR2 YYDKDF (reference sequence). The CDR3 protein is CATSRSLAGTDNEQFF. CDR3 coding DNA: TGTGCCACCAGCAGATCACTAGCGGGGACCGACAATGAGCAGTTCTTC.

The chain combines TRBV2 with TRBJ2-7; 11 bases map to TRBD2. The V gene's germline CDR1 is SNHLY and CDR2 FYNNEI. This CDR3 is 18 amino acids long. V dropped 3 bases and J dropped 4; count of bases not matched to a gene: 14. DNA for the CDR3: TGTGCCAGCAGTGACCCGAACTCTAGCGGGGGGCCGAATTACGAGCAGTACTTC. Its translation is CASSDPNSSGGPNYEQYF. The full variable domain, its missing parts supplied by reference TRBV2 and TRBJ2-7, is EPEVTQTPSHQVTQMGQEVILRCVPISNHLYFYWYRQILGQKVEFLVSFYNNEISEKSEIFDDQFSVERPDGSNFTLKIRSTKLEDSAMYFCASSDPNSSGGPNYEQYFGPGTRLTVT.